This TCR beta chain is from a study of graft-versus-host responses after intestinal transplantation. Overall study context: Each recipient received a multivisceral, liver-intestinal, or isolated intestinal graft.

Some clones are missing from TCRdb's copy, which holds only in-frame ones; the method was immunoSEQ multiplex PCR. Among around 20,000 clones listed, over 75% were seen once. Unmatched junction bases numbered 1, after V lost 3 bases and J lost 0 bases. CDR3 length: 14 residues. CDR1 SGHVS and CDR2 FQNEAQ come from the germline V gene. The material sequenced was PBMCs, taken 14 days after transplant. The chain couples TRBV7-8 to TRBJ2-7; 8 bases match TRBD2. The sequence derives from a human patient who received an intestinal transplant, so some T cells may come from the graft donor. CDR3 in amino acids: CASSFSGDSYEQYF. The DNA of the CDR3 is TGTGCCAGCAGCTTTAGCGGGGACTCCTACGAGCAGTACTTC.